This is a list of T cell receptor beta chains from one sample in a study of human T cells and chemical hapten exposure. TCRdb ran MiXCR on the RACE reads and lists one entry per CDR3 protein. The data hold 25,000 to 30,000 distinct CDR3 sequences, with 8% to 10% observed a single time. The sequences come from whole blood, collected in connection with sensitization to the hapten diphenylcyclopropenone (DPC). These receptors were taken from a man younger than 40 with alopecia areata. Some clones in this sample may be carry-over from other donors' samples. Each CDR3 is given with its conserved first and last residue. A D gene is named only where the DNA matches it firmly. Size values are once, few and many counts, or a class for expanded clones, and some rows have none.

j_call d_call clone_size v_call cdr3_nt cdr3_aa
TRBJ1-2 NA many TRBV11-2 TGTGCCAGCAGCTTATCGGCGGTTCTGAATGGCTACACCTTC CASSLSAVLNGYTF
TRBJ1-2 NA many TRBV29-1 TGCAGCGTTGACCCTAACTATGGCTACACCTTC CSVDPNYGYTF
TRBJ2-7 NA many TRBV19 TGTGCCAGTAGTATGGCCGGGTCCTACGAGCAGTACTTC CASSMAGSYEQYF
TRBJ2-1 NA many TRBV29-1 TGCAGCGTTGAAGGTGGAGGACTGGCCCACAATGAGCAGTTCTTC CSVEGGGLAHNEQFF
TRBJ1-4 TRBD1 NA TRBV7-9 TGTGCCAGCAGCTCCGGACAGGGAGGGAATGAAAAACTGTTTTTT CASSSGQGGNEKLFF
TRBJ2-3 NA NA TRBV18 TGTGCCAGCTCACTATACCCTAGCACAGATACGCAGTATTTT CASSLYPSTDTQYF
TRBJ2-2 NA few TRBV7-6 TGTGCCAGCAGCACGCATCAGGGGTCCTCGAACACCGGGGAGCTGTTTTTT CASSTHQGSSNTGELFF
TRBJ2-1 NA many TRBV29-1 TGCAGCGTCACAACACCCCCAGGGGATATGGCCAATGAGCAGTTCTTC CSVTTPPGDMANEQFF
TRBJ2-7 NA many TRBV4-2 TGTGCCAGCAGCCAAGAAATAAGTGGGGGGGAGCAGTACTTC CASSQEISGGEQYF
TRBJ2-6 TRBD2 many TRBV12-3/TRBV12-4 TGTGCCAGCACTTCCCCCGTCGGGCGGGAGGTTCCCGGGGCCAACGTCCTGACTTTC CASTSPVGREVPGANVLTF
TRBJ1-1 NA NA TRBV27 TGTGCCAGCAGTTTATACCTGAACACTGAAGCTTTCTTT CASSLYLNTEAFF
TRBJ2-1 TRBD2 few TRBV24-1 TGTGCCACCAGTGATAAGAACCCGGCTGCTCGGGGACTAGCGGGGGGAGTTAGGTACAATGAGCAGTTCTTC CATSDKNPAARGLAGGVRYNEQFF
TRBJ1-2 NA few TRBV6-2/TRBV6-3 TGTGCCAGCAGTTACTCGGCAGACTATGGCTACACCTTC CASSYSADYGYTF
TRBJ2-1 NA many TRBV6-4 TGTGCCAGCAGTGACATAGGGGGGACGTACAATGAGCAGTTCTTC CASSDIGGTYNEQFF
TRBJ2-7 TRBD1 NA TRBV7-9 TGTGCCAGCAGCCTCCGACAGGGAAACTCCTACGAGCAGTACTTC CASSLRQGNSYEQYF
TRBJ2-1 NA NA TRBV7-3 TGTGCCAGCAGCCCGGCAGACCTGGAGCAGTTCTTC CASSPADLEQFF
TRBJ1-1 NA few TRBV6-2/TRBV6-3 TGTGCCAGCAGTTACTCGGCCGGGGGGACTGAAGCTTTCTTT CASSYSAGGTEAFF
TRBJ1-1 NA NA TRBV29-1 TGCTCCACAACCTGGAACACTGAAGCTTTCTTT CSTTWNTEAFF
TRBJ2-1 TRBD2 many TRBV7-2 TGTGCCAGCAGCTCGGGACTAGCGTTAAATGAGCAGTTCTTC CASSSGLALNEQFF
TRBJ2-1 NA few TRBV20-1 TGCAGTGCTAGAGAAGACAGTTTTGACGAGCAGTTCTTC CSAREDSFDEQFF
TRBJ2-4 TRBD1 many TRBV20-1 TGCAGTGCGAACGACAGGGAGCCGATAAACATTCAGTACTTC CSANDREPINIQYF
TRBJ2-1 TRBD2 many TRBV7-6 TGTGCCAGCAGCTTAGCCCCCCTACTAGCGGTGCAGTTCTTC CASSLAPLLAVQFF
TRBJ1-1 NA NA TRBV6-1 TGTGCCATACGTCACAGGAGCTTGAACACTGAAGCTTTCTTT CAIRHRSLNTEAFF
TRBJ1-1 NA many TRBV18 TGTGCCAGCTCACAGGGAACTGAAGCTTTCTTT CASSQGTEAFF
TRBJ2-3 NA once TRBV7-6 TGTGCCAGCAGTTTCCTCGGGCCCATGGATACGCAGTATTTT CASSFLGPMDTQYF
TRBJ2-3 NA many TRBV11-2 TGTGCCAGCAGCCTACCTATGGAGGATACGCAGTATTTT CASSLPMEDTQYF
TRBJ2-5 TRBD1 NA TRBV5-1 TGCGCCAGTGACAGGGGCGAGGGAGAGACCCAGTACTTC CASDRGEGETQYF
TRBJ2-1 NA many TRBV6-2/TRBV6-3 TGTGCCAGCAGTTCTCCCGGGCTCGGGAATGAGCAGTTCTTC CASSSPGLGNEQFF
TRBJ1-1 TRBD1 many TRBV30 TGTGCCTGGAAGTGGACAGGGACTGGTGAAGCTTTCTTT CAWKWTGTGEAFF
TRBJ1-1 NA NA TRBV12-2 TGTGCAAGTCGCTTACTTATCCTTCTGAACACTGAAGCTTTCTTT CASRLLILLNTEAFF
TRBJ2-5 NA medium-sized TRBV29-1 TGCAGCGGGGAGGACGGATACCAAGAGACCCAGTACTTC CSGEDGYQETQYF
TRBJ2-3 NA many TRBV30 TGTGCCTGGGGTTTCCGGGGTTCAGATACGCAGTATTTT CAWGFRGSDTQYF
TRBJ2-1 TRBD1 many TRBV7-9 TGTGCCAGCAGCCGATCCGGGGACAGGGGTGTGAGCTCCTACAATGAGCAGTTCTTC CASSRSGDRGVSSYNEQFF
TRBJ2-2 TRBD1 many TRBV7-9 TGTGCCAGCAGCCGGACAGGCCCCGGCACCGGGGAGCTGTTTTTT CASSRTGPGTGELFF
TRBJ2-3 NA NA TRBV7-2 TGTGCCAGCTCCCTAGAGCAATATACGCAGTATTTT CASSLEQYTQYF
TRBJ2-7 NA NA TRBV12-3/TRBV12-4 TGTGCCAGCAGTACCCGGGACATCGAGCAGTACTTC CASSTRDIEQYF
TRBJ1-2 NA many TRBV29-1 TGCAGCGTTAATGATAACTATGGCTACACCTTC CSVNDNYGYTF
TRBJ2-1 TRBD2 few TRBV20-1 TGCAGTGCTAGAGATCCTAGCGGTAACTCCTACAATGAGCAGTTCTTC CSARDPSGNSYNEQFF
TRBJ2-3 NA many TRBV7-3 TGTGCCAGCAGCCCCCGAGGTCCAGATACGCAGTATTTT CASSPRGPDTQYF
TRBJ1-6 NA many TRBV6-1 TGTGCCAGCAGTGAAAGGGCAGGGCTCCCTTCACCCCTCCACTTT CASSERAGLPSPLHF
TRBJ1-1 TRBD1 many TRBV6-2/TRBV6-3 TGTGCCAGCAGTCGTCCCGGGACAGGGAGCACTGAAGCTTTCTTT CASSRPGTGSTEAFF
TRBJ2-2 NA many TRBV24-1 TGTGCCACCAGGACAGGTGCTGCGAACACCGGGGAGCTGTTTTTT CATRTGAANTGELFF
TRBJ2-7 TRBD1 many TRBV7-8 TGTGCCAGCAGCGCTTTGGCACAGGGGACCGTAGTCTACGAGCAGTACTTC CASSALAQGTVVYEQYF
TRBJ1-4 NA many TRBV27 TGTGCCAGCAGACGGGAGGGGATCATAGCAACTAATGAAAAACTGTTTTTT CASRREGIIATNEKLFF
TRBJ1-6 TRBD1 NA TRBV4-2 TGTGCCAGCAACCGCGACGGGACAGGGGTTTCACCCCTCCACTTT CASNRDGTGVSPLHF
TRBJ2-1 NA NA TRBV29-1 TGCAGCGCGGGATTTAGCCTTTCTTACAATGAGCAGTTCTTC CSAGFSLSYNEQFF
TRBJ2-5 TRBD1 NA TRBV7-6 TGTGCCAGCAGCACGACAGGGGTCCAGGAGACCCAGTACTTC CASSTTGVQETQYF
TRBJ1-5 NA many TRBV3-1 TGTGCCAGCAGCCAGGGACCAGGACAACCCCAGCATTTT CASSQGPGQPQHF
TRBJ2-2 TRBD1 many TRBV27 TGTGCCAGCAGTTTGGGACAGTACACCGGGGAGCTGTTTTTT CASSLGQYTGELFF
TRBJ1-1 NA medium-sized TRBV13 TGTGCCAGCAGCTTCTTGAACTACAGGGCCACTGAAGCTTTCTTT CASSFLNYRATEAFF
TRBJ2-1 TRBD2 few TRBV20-1 TGCAGTGCTAGATTCAGCGTGGGGGGGAATGAGCAGTTCTTC CSARFSVGGNEQFF
TRBJ1-3 NA NA TRBV3-1 TGTGCCAGCAGCCAAGATACCGCCTGGATCTCTGGAAACACCATATATTTT CASSQDTAWISGNTIYF
TRBJ1-2 NA many TRBV29-1 TGCAGCGTTGAAAGAGCGAATGGCTACACCTTC CSVERANGYTF
TRBJ1-2 TRBD1 NA TRBV5-1 TGCGCCAGCAGCTTCGGACAGGCCGGAGGCTACACCTTC CASSFGQAGGYTF
TRBJ1-1 NA NA TRBV27 TGTGCCAGCAGTTTGGCAGGGAAAACTGAAGCTTTCTTT CASSLAGKTEAFF
TRBJ2-3 NA many TRBV11-2 TGTGCCAGCAGCGCCCCGGGGATCGGGACAGATACGCAGTATTTT CASSAPGIGTDTQYF
TRBJ2-1 NA many TRBV27 TGTGCCAGCAGTTTAGCGAGCTCCTACAATGAGCAGTTCTTC CASSLASSYNEQFF
TRBJ2-7 NA few TRBV4-1 TGCGCCAGCAGCCAAGAAATCATCGGACTCGCCTACGAGCAGTACTTC CASSQEIIGLAYEQYF
TRBJ1-1 TRBD1 few TRBV18 TGTGCCAGCTCACCGGGACAGGGAGGGTTTACTGAAGCTTTCTTT CASSPGQGGFTEAFF
TRBJ1-1 NA many TRBV6-2/TRBV6-3 TGTGCCAGCAGTTCCCAATTGACTGAAGCTTTCTTT CASSSQLTEAFF